The 31 T cell receptor beta chains given below trace back to one sample, sequenced in a study of blood T cells in healthy people across ages. The second PCR ran about 6 to 12 cycles with a sample-barcoded 5' primer and J-beta primers. TCRdb fed the 5' RACE reads into MiXCR, producing one record per CDR3 protein. Here the sample spans about 930,000 distinct CDR3 sequences, just under 30% being singletons. This sample was shared with a second study, whose subject was T cells of mothers and their children.

The material sequenced was blood. The receptor source for this set is a middle-aged woman in good health.

There are many counts of this clonotype. V is TRBV7-2 and J is TRBJ2-1, with TRBD2 as a possible D gene (5 bases). Trimming took off 2 bases at V and 2 bases at J, with 13 bases between the two ends. This CDR3 comprises 16 residues. Germline V gene lookup returns CDR1 SGHTA and CDR2 FQGNSA. CDR3 residues: CASSLYRGLAYNEQFF. The CDR3 nucleotides read TGTGCCAGCAGCTTATACCGCGGGCTAGCCTACAATGAGCAGTTCTTC.

This clonotype occurred many times. The chain joins TRBV10-3 to TRBJ2-3, with TRBD1 matching over 12 bases. Germline values: CDR1 ENHRY, CDR2 SYGVKD. V lost 6 bases and J lost 6; bases outside the gene matches: 4. The CDR3 extends over 14 amino acids. The CDR3 sequence is CAIRPGQGADTQYF. The CDR3 DNA reads TGTGCCATCAGGCCGGGACAGGGGGCTGATACGCAGTATTTT.

This clonotype came up many times. The gene calls are TRBV18 and TRBJ1-4; D possibly corresponds to TRBD1 (5 bases). CDR1 is KGHSH and CDR2 is LQKENI in the germline V gene. This CDR3 contains 14 residues. Trimming pared 4 bases from V and 8 bases from J, leaving 14 bases between. The CDR3 is CASSQGNAVEKLFF. The CDR3 DNA follows: TGTGCCAGCTCACAGGGGAACGCGGTAGAAAAACTGTTTTTT.

In its sample, this clonotype was seen a few times. The J gene is TRBJ1-1, the V gene TRBV29-1; TRBD1 might be the D (6 bases). This CDR3 region has 15 residues. The germline CDR1 and CDR2 sequences are SQVTM and ANQGSEA. V was trimmed by 6 bases and J by 0 bases, leaving 17 bases between them. The CDR3 nucleotides are TGCAGCGTGGGGGGGGCAGAGACTCTGAACACTGAAGCTTTCTTT. Translation gives CSVGGAETLNTEAFF.

The chain uses TRBV20-1 and TRBJ2-3, with D possibly matching TRBD2 (5 bases). V lost 6 bases, J lost 4 bases, and 20 bases lay in between. The CDR3 is 15 amino acids. CDR1 and CDR2 from the germline V gene are DFQATT and SNEGSKA (reference sequence). CDR3 sequence: CSAPKPGLAPDTQYF. CDR3 coding DNA: TGCAGTGCCCCAAAGCCGGGCCTAGCCCCAGATACGCAGTATTTT.

This clonotype appeared many times. The CDR3 nucleotides are TGCGCCAGCAATGGGGGGAGAAATGAAAAACTGTTTTTT. Translated: CASNGGRNEKLFF. The rearrangement joins TRBV5-1 to TRBJ1-4; the D gene is possibly TRBD1 (5 bases). The CDR3 covers 13 residues. CDR1 is SGHRS, CDR2 YFSETQ, per germline. The germline V and J ends were trimmed by 6 bases and 5 bases, with 11 bases remaining between them.

About this clonotype: Because the CDR3's place on the DNA is in doubt, the DNA is left out and the CDR3 is given as listed by TCRdb. CDR3 sequence reads: CASRQFAGGTGELFF. The genes are TRBV19 and TRBJ2-2; TRBD1 is the table's D call and was not checked against the DNA. Germline-derived CDR1 and CDR2 are LNHDA and SQIVND (reference sequence). The CDR3 is 15 amino acids long, termini counted.

This clonotype was detected ten times or more. The chain has TRBV28 and TRBJ1-2; possible D gene TRBD1, 6 bases. V was trimmed by 6 bases and J by 2 bases, leaving 22 bases between them. CDR3 length equals 17 residues. CDR1 is MDHEN and CDR2 is SYDVKM in the germline V gene. This CDR3 is CASSTGTPDFLNYGYTF. The CDR3 nucleotides read TGTGCCAGCAGCACCGGGACACCTGACTTCTTAAACTATGGCTACACCTTC.

This clonotype was detected ten times or more. The rearrangement uses TRBV6-1 and TRBJ1-5; possible D gene TRBD1, 6 bases. The CDR3 is 14 residues long. Trimming stripped 7 bases from V and 3 bases from J, with 13 bases between. Germline values: CDR1 MNHNS, CDR2 SASEGT. DNA for the CDR3: TGTGCCAGCAAAATCGGACAGAACAATCAGCCCCAGCATTTT. Protein: CASKIGQNNQPQHF.

In its sample, this clonotype was seen many times. V is TRBV10-3 and J is TRBJ1-4; no clear D. V was clipped by 2 bases and J by 6 bases, with 19 bases between them. Germline values: CDR1 ENHRY, CDR2 SYGVKD. The CDR3 consists of 17 residues. The CDR3 region has the DNA TGTGCCATCAGTGAGGTGCAGGCACCGACGACTTATGAAAAACTGTTTTTT. Translated, it gives CAISEVQAPTTYEKLFF.

This clonotype has a count of ten or more. The genes are TRBV7-6 and TRBJ2-1, with 10 nucleotides matching TRBD2. This CDR3 region has 15 residues. V lost 2 bases to trimming and J lost 5 bases; unmatched junction nucleotides: 3. In germline, CDR1 is SGHVS, CDR2 FNYEAQ. CDR3 sequence (DNA): TGTGCCAGCAGCTTAATGAGCGGGGGGGACAATGAGCAGTTCTTC. It specifies CASSLMSGGDNEQFF.

The V gene is TRBV4-1, the J gene TRBJ1-2; TRBD1 matches 8 bases. J lost 7 bases, V lost 0 bases, and 13 bases had no gene match. The CDR3 spans 17 residues. The germline gives CDR1 MGHRA, CDR2 YSYEKL. DNA for the CDR3: TGCGCCAGCAGCCAAGACGGCTCGAGGCAGGGGGCTGGTGGCTACACCTTC. Residues: CASSQDGSRQGAGGYTF.

There are many counts of this clonotype. The CDR3: CSVVPGEETQYF. The DNA for the CDR3 is TGCAGCGTAGTCCCAGGGGAGGAGACCCAGTACTTC. The genes are TRBV29-1 and TRBJ2-5; maybe TRBD1 (6 bases). This CDR3 region has 12 residues. Germline V gives CDR1 SQVTM, CDR2 ANQGSEA. Between the trimmed V and J ends, which lost 6 bases and 5 bases, there was a span of 13 bases.

This clonotype has just a few counts. The rearrangement links TRBV7-2 to TRBJ1-2; D might be TRBD1 (5 bases). This CDR3 contains 15 residues. Trimming left V 5 bases short and J 7 bases short, with 20 bases between. CDR1 and CDR2 (germline): SGHTA, FQGNSA. The CDR3 reads CASSPVAEGFGGYTF. CDR3 bases: TGTGCCAGCAGCCCCGTGGCAGAGGGGTTCGGTGGCTACACCTTC. The variable domain in full, with the rest retrieved from reference TRBV7-2 and TRBJ1-2, is GAGVSQSPSNKVTEKGKDVELRCDPISGHTALYWYRQSLGQGLEFLIYFQGNSAPDKSGLPSDRFSAERTGGSVSTLTIQRTQQEDSAVYLCASSPVAEGFGGYTFGSGTRLTVV.

This clonotype has just a few counts. The chain is built from TRBV27 and TRBJ1-2; 9 bases align to TRBD1. Germline CDR1 reads MNHEY; CDR2 reads SMNVEV (reference sequence). The CDR3 has 14 residues. Trimming cost V 4 bases and J 7 bases; bases outside gene matches: 7. DNA for the CDR3: TGTGCCAGCAGTTCCCGACAGGGGGAATCTGGCTACACCTTC. Translation: CASSSRQGESGYTF.

Turning to this clonotype: An end of the junction does not agree with germline; a read error may underlie this. The CDR3 is CASKSIQGRRDAQYF. The CDR3 DNA is TGTGCCAGCAAATCAATACAGGGTCGGAGAGATGCGCAGTATTTT. The chain links TRBV27 to TRBJ2-3; weak D call: TRBD1 (6 bases). Germline CDR1 and CDR2: MNHEY and SMNVEV (reference sequence). The CDR3 spans 15 residues.

The chain links TRBV11-2 to TRBJ2-3; D possibly uses TRBD1 or TRBD2 (6 bases each). CDR1 and CDR2 from the germline V gene are SGHAT and FQNNGV. The germline V and J ends were trimmed by 4 bases and 6 bases, with 14 bases remaining between them. CDR3 length: 14 amino acids. The CDR3 sequence: CASSWDTGRDTQYF. CDR3 nucleotides: TGTGCCAGCAGCTGGGACACGGGGAGGGATACGCAGTATTTT.

This clonotype was seen a few times. A read error is possible here, since a much larger clone lies one base away. This chain uses TRBV12-3 or TRBV12-4 with TRBJ2-7; D unclear. This CDR3 spans 12 amino acids. CDR3 bases: TGTACCAGCACGGACGCCGCCTACGAGCAGTACTTC. This gives the protein CTSTDAAYEQYF.

This clonotype was counted only a few times. V gene TRBV7-6 combines with J gene TRBJ2-7; TRBD1 aligns across 9 bases. The CDR3 is 16 amino acids. In germline, CDR1 is SGHVS, CDR2 FNYEAQ. Trimming cost V 4 bases and J 1 base; bases outside gene matches: 8. In DNA form, the CDR3 reads TGTGCCAGCAGCTCGCCGGGACAGGGATGGTCCTACGAGCAGTACTTC. Translation: CASSSPGQGWSYEQYF.

The chain employs TRBV7-3 and TRBJ2-4; TRBD1 matches at 8 bases. The V and J ends lost 2 bases and 1 base, in that order; junction bases with no gene match: 4. The CDR3 totals 16 residues. In germline, CDR1 is SGHTA, CDR2 FQGTGA. CDR3 coding DNA: TGTGCCAGCAGCTTAGGACAGGGAAGGGCCAAAAACATTCAGTACTTC. Amino acid sequence: CASSLGQGRAKNIQYF.

In its sample, this clonotype was seen a few times. The chain carries TRBV28 and TRBJ1-5, with 9 bases aligning to TRBD1. The length of the CDR3 is 16 residues. In germline, CDR1 is MDHEN, CDR2 SYDVKM. Trimming removed 6 bases from V and 2 bases from J; junction bases left unmatched: 8. The CDR3 loop reads CASSSPGQGGNQPQHF. CDR3 nucleotides: TGTGCCAGCAGCTCACCGGGACAGGGCGGCAATCAGCCCCAGCATTTT.

This chain connects TRBV7-2 to TRBJ1-4; 9 bases line up with TRBD1. V lost 6 bases to trimming and J lost 7 bases; unmatched junction nucleotides: 9. CDR1 and CDR2 (germline): SGHTA, FQGNSA. The CDR3 has 15 residues. The CDR3 DNA sequence: TGTGCCAGCAGTGATACAGGGGGCGTAGGTGAAAAACTGTTTTTT. Protein: CASSDTGGVGEKLFF.

The chain recombines TRBV9 with TRBJ1-1, with a possible D match to TRBD1 (5 bases). Per the germline V gene, CDR1 is SGDLS and CDR2 is YYNGEE. The CDR3 spans 15 residues. Trimming cost V 4 bases and J 3 bases, with 16 bases left between them. This CDR3 is CASSPRGGTDTEAFF. CDR3 in DNA: TGTGCCAGCAGCCCTCGGGGGGGGACGGACACTGAAGCTTTCTTT.

This clonotype occurred a few times. The chain uses TRBV20-1 and TRBJ2-5; D may be TRBD2 (5 bases). This CDR3 has 15 amino acids. Trimming pared 6 bases from V and 3 bases from J, leaving 20 bases between. Looked up from germline, CDR1 is DFQATT and CDR2 is SNEGSKA (reference sequence). The CDR3 region is CSARFSGDFEETQYF. CDR3 nucleotide sequence: TGCAGTGCCCGTTTCAGCGGCGACTTCGAAGAGACCCAGTACTTC.

The gene calls are TRBV13 and TRBJ1-5; no firm D call. Trimming shortened V by 0 bases and J by 8 bases, and 14 bases separated the two germline ends. The CDR3 is made up of 15 amino acids. Germline loops: CDR1 PRHDT, CDR2 FYEKMQ (reference sequence). DNA of the CDR3: TGTGCCAGCAGCTTAGGGGGTTCTCAAAGAGAGCCCCAGCATTTT. It codes for CASSLGGSQREPQHF.

The chain carries TRBV19 and TRBJ1-4; D might be TRBD1 (6 bases). Trimming pared 4 bases from V and 8 bases from J, leaving 8 bases between. In germline, CDR1 is LNHDA, CDR2 SQIVND (reference sequence). The CDR3 totals 12 residues. The CDR3 loop is CASSTGTEKLFF. As DNA, the CDR3 is TGTGCCAGTAGTACCGGGACAGAAAAACTGTTTTTT.

This chain connects TRBV5-1 to TRBJ2-7, with TRBD2 matching over 8 bases. CDR1 SGHRS and CDR2 YFSETQ come from the germline V gene. J lost 0 bases, V lost 0 bases, and 5 bases had no gene match. CDR3 length: 16 residues. CDR3 sequence reads: CASSLAPAGGSYEQYF. CDR3 DNA sequence: TGCGCCAGCAGCTTGGCCCCGGCGGGGGGCTCCTACGAGCAGTACTTC.

This chain joins TRBV12-3 or TRBV12-4 and TRBJ2-7; D is perhaps TRBD1 or TRBD2 (5 bases each). Deletions cut 5 bases from V and 7 bases from J, with 24 bases between. The CDR3 is made up of 16 amino acids. In DNA, the CDR3 is TGTGCCAGCAGTCCATTCCCACGGGACCCTACGTGGGAGCAGTACTTC. This sequence encodes CASSPFPRDPTWEQYF.

The rearrangement joins TRBV5-1 to TRBJ2-7, with D maybe TRBD2 (6 bases). V lost 4 bases and J lost 2, with 10 bases in between. The germline V gene has CDR1 SGHRS and CDR2 YFSETQ. This CDR3 has 13 amino acids. CDR3 nucleotides: TGCGCCAGCAGCAGGAGGGAAACCTACGAGCAGTACTTC. Protein product: CASSRRETYEQYF.

Comments on this clonotype: A read error may explain this, as a much larger clone is one base away. J is TRBJ1-2 and V is TRBV20-1; D ambiguous. The germline V gene has CDR1 DFQATT and CDR2 SNEGSKA (reference sequence). The V gene lost 4 bases and the J gene lost 4 bases, with 10 bases spanning the gap. The CDR3 contains 12 residues. The CDR3 DNA sequence: TGCAGTGCTAATACTGTAAGCTATGGCTACACCTTC. Its protein is CSANTVSYGYTF.

This chain connects TRBV6-2 or TRBV6-3 to TRBJ2-1; no reliable D call. There are 15 residues in the CDR3. The ends were cut back, 3 bases at V and 0 bases at J, with 9 bases in the middle. The germline gives CDR1 MNHEY, CDR2 SVGEGT. The CDR3 nucleotides read TGTGCCAGCAGTTATTGCCAAAGCTCCTACAATGAGCAGTTCTTC. It encodes CASSYCQSSYNEQFF.